These 18 T cell receptor beta chains originate from one sample sequenced in a study of cytomegalovirus exposure and HLA in healthy donors. PCR employed 60 Vbeta and 13 Jbeta primers. TCRdb's table, derived via immunoSEQ multiplex PCR, lists solely in-frame clones and lacks some. This table holds under 200,000 clones, approximately 82% found once. Specimen: PBMCs. The receptor source for this set is a woman in her late teens or twenties in good health and CMV-seronegative.

This clone came up once. This sample also contains other DNA sequences that code for the same CDR3. The chain joins TRBV6-5 to TRBJ2-1; 10 positions agree with TRBD2. V lost 4 bases and J lost 0; bases outside the gene matches: 0. The CDR3 sequence is 15 residues long. The germline V gene encodes CDR1 MNHEY and CDR2 SVGAGI. The CDR3 bases are TGTGCCAGCAGTTCTAGCGGGAGCTCCTACAATGAGCAGTTCTTC. It yields the protein CASSSSGSSYNEQFF.

The chain employs TRBV7-2 and TRBJ1-1, with a possible D match to TRBD1 (5 bases). CDR1 is SGHTA, CDR2 FQGNSA, per germline. This CDR3 comprises 14 residues. V lost 2 bases and J 8 bases, leaving 15 bases between the germline ends. This CDR3 reads CASSLQGSGTEAFF. DNA for the CDR3: TGTGCCAGCAGCTTACAGGGATCGGGCACGGAAGCTTTCTTT.

This clone was seen a few times. The chain joins TRBV4-3 to TRBJ2-1; TRBD1 matches 7 bases. V gave up 0 bases and J gave up 5 bases; unmatched junction bases: 10. The CDR3 loop spans 17 amino acids. The V gene's germline CDR1 is LGHNA and CDR2 YSLEER. CDR3 region: CASSQDRWQGVDNEQFF. The CDR3, as DNA: TGCGCCAGCAGCCAAGATAGGTGGCAGGGGGTTGACAATGAGCAGTTCTTC.

The rearrangement uses TRBV9 and TRBJ2-5, with 8 nucleotides matching TRBD1. The CDR3 is made up of 19 amino acids. Trimming cost V 0 bases and J 4 bases; bases outside gene matches: 17. The germline V gene has CDR1 SGDLS and CDR2 YYNGEE. The chain's CDR3 is CASSVDIGGSGGMVETQYF. The DNA of the CDR3 is TGTGCCAGCAGCGTAGATATAGGGGGGTCAGGGGGCATGGTAGAGACCCAGTACTTC.

This chain connects TRBV7-2 to TRBJ1-2; no definite D call. V lost 7 bases to trimming and J lost 7 bases, with 13 bases between them. This CDR3 has 12 amino acids. CDR1 is SGHTA, CDR2 FQGNSA, per germline. CDR3 sequence reads: CASTASNGGYTF. The CDR3 DNA reads as TGTGCCAGCACCGCGTCAAACGGTGGCTACACCTTC.

The chain joins TRBV4-3 to TRBJ2-7; D perhaps matches TRBD2 (5 bases). This CDR3 contains 14 residues. Germline CDR1 LGHNA, CDR2 YSLEER. The ends were cut back, 3 bases at V and 5 bases at J, with 14 bases in the middle. The DNA of the CDR3 is TGCGCCAGCAGCCAGACGGTGGCGGGCCACGAGCAGTACTTC. Translated, it gives CASSQTVAGHEQYF.

The chain couples TRBV7-8 to TRBJ2-6; D unclear. The germline V and J ends were trimmed by 3 bases and 5 bases, with 11 bases remaining between them. Per germline, CDR1 SGHVS and CDR2 FQNEAQ. The CDR3 has 15 amino acids. CDR3 coding DNA: TGTGCCAGCAGCTTCGCGGCCGGATGGGCCAACGTCCTGACTTTC. The encoded protein is CASSFAAGWANVLTF.

The rearrangement links TRBV6-6 to TRBJ2-5; TRBD1 matches at 11 bases. The DNA matches TRBJ2-7 better at its end, which makes the J call doubtful. The germline V gene has CDR1 MNHNY and CDR2 SVGAGI (reference sequence). CDR3 length equals 13 residues. The CDR3 sequence: CASSGQGAGEQYF. In nucleotides, the CDR3 is TGTGCCAGCAGCGGACAGGGGGCGGGCGAGCAGTACTTC.

The chain recombines TRBV5-4 with TRBJ1-1, with a weak D call TRBD1 (5 bases). The V and J ends lost 3 bases and 1 base respectively, with 13 bases between them. The germline gives CDR1 SGHNT, CDR2 YYREEE (reference sequence). This CDR3 contains 15 residues. The CDR3 is CASSWGLKGNTEAFF. The DNA for the CDR3 is TGTGCCAGCAGCTGGGGCCTAAAAGGGAACACTGAAGCTTTCTTT.

The V gene is TRBV7-9, the J gene TRBJ2-2; 9 bases fit TRBD1. Trimming at V came to 4 bases and at J to 5 bases, leaving 5 bases not matched to a gene. CDR3 size: 15 residues. Germline CDR1 is SEHNR and CDR2 is FQNEAQ (reference sequence). As DNA, the CDR3 is TGTGCCAGCAGCTACTACAGGGGGCGAACCGGGGAGCTGTTTTTT. Translated: CASSYYRGRTGELFF.

This clone was seen a single time. The chain has TRBV5-1 and TRBJ2-1; 9 bases are a match to TRBD1. There are 16 residues in the CDR3. V dropped 4 bases and J dropped 5; count of bases not matched to a gene: 10. The V gene's germline CDR1 is SGHRS and CDR2 YFSETQ. The DNA for the CDR3 is TGCGCCAGCAGCCCTGCACCCCGGACAGGGGACAATGAGCAGTTCTTC. This codes for CASSPAPRTGDNEQFF.

There are a few counts of this clone. J is TRBJ2-2 and V is TRBV6-5; possibly TRBD2 for D (6 bases). CDR3 size: 12 residues. Trimming left V 11 bases short and J 5 bases short, with 12 bases between. The germline V gene encodes CDR1 MNHEY and CDR2 SVGAGI. Written as DNA, the CDR3 is TGTGCCTCGTGGGCGGGGACCGGGGAGCTGTTTTTT. This gives the protein CASWAGTGELFF.

The sample holds a few counts of this clone. The gene calls are TRBV7-6 and TRBJ2-7; D may be TRBD1 (5 bases). The CDR3 runs 14 residues. Germline V gene sequence: CDR1 SGHVS, CDR2 FNYEAQ. Trimming pared 4 bases from V and 5 bases from J, leaving 15 bases between. CDR3 sequence: CASSSDSFGNEQYV. The DNA for the CDR3 is TGTGCCAGCAGCTCCGACAGCTTTGGGAACGAGCAGTACGTC.

This clone has just a few counts. The chain combines TRBV6-5 with TRBJ2-7; 9 positions match TRBD2. This CDR3 is built from 16 residues. With V trimmed by 2 bases and J by 3 bases, 8 bases remained unmatched. Germline loops: CDR1 MNHEY, CDR2 SVGAGI. CDR3 residues: CASSYSPGLADYEQYF. The CDR3 coding sequence is TGTGCCAGCAGTTACAGCCCGGGACTAGCAGACTACGAGCAGTACTTC.

The rearrangement links TRBV28 to TRBJ1-5; 7 bases agree with TRBD1. The germline CDR1 and CDR2 sequences are MDHEN and SYDVKM. J was trimmed by 1 base and V by 8 bases; bases with no gene match: 11. The CDR3 length is 16 residues. CDR3 protein: CASHRGSVGSNQPQHF. As DNA, the CDR3 is TGTGCCAGCCACAGGGGAAGCGTAGGGAGCAATCAGCCCCAGCATTTT.

This clone was observed a handful of times. Written as DNA, the CDR3 is TGTGCCACCAGCTCCCGTAGAGTACAGGGACAGTACTTC. Protein: CATSSRRVQGQYF. This chain links TRBV15 with TRBJ2-7, with D possibly being TRBD1 (6 bases). V lost 5 bases to trimming and J lost 10 bases, with 18 bases between them. This CDR3 has 13 amino acids. Germline lookup yields CDR1 LNHNV and CDR2 YYDKDF (reference sequence).

Note on this clone: This sample also contains other DNA sequences that code for the same CDR3. The rearrangement uses TRBV6-5 and TRBJ1-5; D not resolved. The CDR3 sequence is 13 residues long. Germline CDR1 is MNHEY and CDR2 is SVGAGI. Trimming shortened V by 4 bases and J by 4 bases, and 8 bases separated the two germline ends. CDR3 sequence: CASSLSGNQPQHF. The CDR3 DNA reads TGTGCCAGCAGTTTATCGGGGAATCAGCCCCAGCATTTT.

The chain recombines TRBV29-1 with TRBJ1-5, with 7 nucleotides matching TRBD1. From germline, CDR1 is SQVTM and CDR2 ANQGSEA. The CDR3 covers 13 residues. V lost 6 bases, J lost 0 bases, and 2 bases stayed unmatched. The CDR3 region is CSVWDSSNQPQHF. CDR3 sequence (DNA): TGCAGCGTCTGGGACAGTAGCAATCAGCCCCAGCATTTT.